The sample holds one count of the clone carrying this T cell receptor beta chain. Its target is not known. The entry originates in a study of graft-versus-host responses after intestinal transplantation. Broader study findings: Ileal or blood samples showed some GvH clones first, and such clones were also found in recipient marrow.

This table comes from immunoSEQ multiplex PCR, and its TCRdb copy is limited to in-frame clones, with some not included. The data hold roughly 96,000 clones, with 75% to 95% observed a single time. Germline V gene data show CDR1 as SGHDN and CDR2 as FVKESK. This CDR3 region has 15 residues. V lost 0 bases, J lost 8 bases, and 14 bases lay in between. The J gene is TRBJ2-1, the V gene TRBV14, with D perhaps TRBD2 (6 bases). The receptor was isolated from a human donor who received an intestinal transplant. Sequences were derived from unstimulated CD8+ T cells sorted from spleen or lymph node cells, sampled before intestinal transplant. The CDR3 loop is CASSQDPWGEDEQFF. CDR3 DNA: TGTGCCAGCAGCCAAGACCCTTGGGGGGAGGATGAGCAGTTCTTC.